This record concerns one T cell receptor (beta chain) sequence. As yet, its antigen is unknown. Trimming cost V 8 bases and J 4 bases; bases outside gene matches: 12. This CDR3 has 15 amino acids. CDR1 is SGHNT, CDR2 YENEEA, per germline. Use of 60 Vbeta and 13 Jbeta primers characterized the PCR. In the original workflow: About 11 million of 70 million to 80 million unique TCR beta chains were shared, per a later count. Clones were read by immunoSEQ multiplex PCR, and TCRdb kept only the in-frame ones, dropping some. That table is the source of V, J and clone size, and D and trimming were worked out from the DNA. The sample lists over 65,000 clones; roughly 80% were seen once. The sample is drawn from a study of cytomegalovirus exposure and HLA in healthy donors. Across the whole study: The study placed over 65% of its 350 to 400 genotyped donors in the Caucasian-associated ancestry cluster. Overall study results and limits: The sole available immune exposure information was CMV serostatus.

The chain carries TRBV11-3 and TRBJ2-5; 8 positions match TRBD1. The origin of this receptor is a woman aged 25 to 39 in good health and CMV-seropositive. Material for sequencing was PBMCs. The CDR3 sequence: CASPRPDRVGETQYF. The CDR3 coding sequence is TGTGCCAGCCCTCGGCCGGACAGGGTGGGAGAGACCCAGTACTTC.